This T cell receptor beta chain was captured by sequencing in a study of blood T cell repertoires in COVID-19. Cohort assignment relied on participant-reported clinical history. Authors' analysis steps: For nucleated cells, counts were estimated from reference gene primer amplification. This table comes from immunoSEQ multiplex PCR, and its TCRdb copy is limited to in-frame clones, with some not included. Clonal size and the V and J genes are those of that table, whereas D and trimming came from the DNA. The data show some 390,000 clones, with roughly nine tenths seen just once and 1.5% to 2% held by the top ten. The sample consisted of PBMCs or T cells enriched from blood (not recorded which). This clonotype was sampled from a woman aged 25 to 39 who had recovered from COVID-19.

CDR3 coding DNA: TGTGCCAGCAGCTTTGCTGGCGGGTCCTACAATGAGCAGTTCTTC. Translation: CASSFAGGSYNEQFF. The chain couples TRBV5-4 to TRBJ2-1, with D maybe TRBD2 (5 bases). Germline V gene sequence: CDR1 SGHNT, CDR2 YYREEE (reference sequence). Trimming left V 2 bases short and J 1 base short, with 10 bases between. The CDR3 is made up of 15 amino acids.